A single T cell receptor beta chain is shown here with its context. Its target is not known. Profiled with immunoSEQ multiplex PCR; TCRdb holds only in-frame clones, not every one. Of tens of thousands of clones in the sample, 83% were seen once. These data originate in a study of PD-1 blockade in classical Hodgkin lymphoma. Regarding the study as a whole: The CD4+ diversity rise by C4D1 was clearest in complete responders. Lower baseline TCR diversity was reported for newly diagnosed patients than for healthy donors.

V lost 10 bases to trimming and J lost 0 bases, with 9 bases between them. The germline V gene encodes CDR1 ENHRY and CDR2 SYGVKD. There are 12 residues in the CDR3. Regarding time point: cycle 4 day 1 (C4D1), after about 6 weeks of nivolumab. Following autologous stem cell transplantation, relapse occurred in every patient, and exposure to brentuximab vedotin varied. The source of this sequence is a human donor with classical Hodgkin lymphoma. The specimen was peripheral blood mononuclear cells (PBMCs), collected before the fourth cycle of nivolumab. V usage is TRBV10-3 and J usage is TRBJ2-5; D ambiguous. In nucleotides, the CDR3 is TGTGCCAGTGGACCATACCAAGAGACCCAGTACTTC. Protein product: CASGPYQETQYF.